The 10 T cell receptor beta chains reported below all come from one sample, sequenced in a study of spatial heterogeneity in lung cancer. MiXCR, applied by TCRdb to the 5' RACE reads, yields one record per CDR3 protein. The profile shows 2,700 or so distinct CDR3 sequences, 8.5% of them singletons. The time point was: sample taken at primary tumor resection. TCRs were sequenced from unsorted whole RNA of tumor, nontumor lung or PBMC. The material was normal lung tissue next to the tumor, obtained at surgery. These receptors were taken from a male donor with early-stage non-small cell lung cancer.

This clonotype was counted once. Since the library was made to target alpha chains, this beta chain is a stray read and its abundance is not meaningful. This chain connects TRBV11-2 to TRBJ1-1, with D perhaps TRBD1 (5 bases). V was trimmed by 4 bases and J by 3 bases, leaving 9 bases between them. The V gene's germline CDR1 is SGHAT and CDR2 FQNNGV. The CDR3 is 13 amino acids. CDR3 DNA sequence: TGTGCCAGCAGCTCGACAGTGGACACTGAAGCTTTCTTT. It encodes CASSSTVDTEAFF.

This clonotype has a count of ten or more. This beta chain is a stray sequence in a library constructed for alpha chains; its clone size is not meaningful. This chain links TRBV5-4 with TRBJ2-3; D may be TRBD2 (6 bases). Trimming pared 2 bases from V and 6 bases from J, leaving 7 bases between. The CDR3 has 12 residues. Germline CDR1 SGHNT, CDR2 YYREEE (reference sequence). The CDR3: CASSFGSDTQYF. The CDR3 bases are TGTGCCAGCAGCTTCGGGAGTGATACGCAGTATTTT.

About this clonotype itself: As an off-target read in a library built for alpha chains, this beta chain has a frequency of little significance. The CDR3 spells CAWRKDTNTDTQYF. CDR3 nucleotides: TGTGCCTGGAGAAAGGACACCAACACAGATACGCAGTATTTT. The chain is built from TRBV30 and TRBJ2-3; TRBD1 is a possible D gene (5 bases). This CDR3 is built from 14 residues. The germline V gene has CDR1 GTSNPN and CDR2 SVGIG (reference sequence). Trimming left V 3 bases short and J 2 bases short, with 12 bases between.

In its sample, this clonotype ranks as medium-sized. This beta chain came through as a stray read in a library set up for alpha chains, and its size says little. The chain couples TRBV4-2 to TRBJ2-1; the D gene is possibly TRBD2 (6 bases). Germline CDR1 and CDR2: LGHNA and YNFKEQ. This CDR3 region has 12 residues. V dropped 6 bases and J dropped 4 bases, with 7 bases sitting between them. The CDR3, as DNA: TGTGCCAGCAGGGGGGGATACAATGAGCAGTTCTTC. Translating it yields CASRGGYNEQFF.

This clonotype has at least ten counts. Little can be read into the size of this beta chain, an off-target read in a library designed for alpha chains. The V gene is TRBV28, the J gene TRBJ1-5; 8 nucleotides line up with TRBD1. The V gene's germline CDR1 is MDHEN and CDR2 SYDVKM. This CDR3 has 14 residues. Unmatched junction bases numbered 7, after V lost 4 bases and J lost 8 bases. In nucleotides, the CDR3 is TGTGCCAGCAGTTGGGGACAGGCCTTGGAGCCCCAGCATTTT. It translates to CASSWGQALEPQHF. The whole variable domain, filled in from reference TRBV28 and TRBJ1-5, reads DVKVTQSSRYLVKRTGEKVFLECVQDMDHENMFWYRQDPGLGLRLIYFSYDVKMKEKGDIPEGYSVSREKKERFSLILESASTNQTSMYLCASSWGQALEPQHFGDGTRLSIL.

Worth noting for this clonotype: As the CDR3 is not closed by the conserved phenylalanine or tryptophan, this likely results from a read error. This beta chain is an unintended read in a library built for alpha chains; its size means little. This chain uses TRBV20-1 with TRBJ1-2, with D perhaps TRBD1 (5 bases). The CDR3 loop spans 15 amino acids. CDR1 and CDR2 from the germline V gene are DFQATT and SNEGSKA (reference sequence). The ends were cut back, 4 bases at V and 6 bases at J, with 21 bases in the middle. CDR3 sequence: CSATASYSGADGYTL. The CDR3, as DNA: TGCAGTGCTACAGCTAGTTACAGCGGGGCGGATGGCTACACCCTC.

This clonotype is labeled medium-sized (0.01 to 0.1%). This beta chain is an unintended read in a library built for alpha chains; its size means little. The genes are TRBV7-9 and TRBJ1-1; D is unresolved. CDR1 is SEHNR and CDR2 is FQNEAQ in the germline V gene (reference sequence). The CDR3 is made up of 13 amino acids. The V gene lost 1 base and the J gene lost 1 base, with 4 bases spanning the gap. CDR3 residues: CASSLGQNTEAFF. CDR3 sequence (DNA): TGTGCCAGCAGCTTAGGACAGAACACTGAAGCTTTCTTT.

This clonotype was found a few times. A library prepared for alpha chains yielded this beta chain as an off-target read; its size is of little meaning. This chain connects TRBV28 to TRBJ2-3, with D possibly TRBD2 on 6 matching bases. Germline CDR1 reads MDHEN; CDR2 reads SYDVKM. Trimming stripped 2 bases from V and 1 base from J, with 16 bases between. The CDR3 is 17 residues long. The CDR3 bases are TGTGCCAGCAGTTTAAGGCGGGACTCCAGCGGCACAGATACGCAGTATTTT. Its protein is CASSLRRDSSGTDTQYF.

This clonotype is medium-sized by share. This beta chain appears as a stray read in a library generated for alpha chains; its size is not informative. The V gene is TRBV7-9, the J gene TRBJ2-5; unclear D gene. The V end was cut by 5 bases, the J end by 4 bases, with 14 bases between. The CDR3 extends over 14 amino acids. Germline loops: CDR1 SEHNR, CDR2 FQNEAQ (reference sequence). The CDR3 here is CASSVRSSGETQYF. The CDR3 DNA is TGTGCCAGCAGCGTCAGGAGTTCAGGAGAGACCCAGTACTTC.

This clonotype is classed as medium-sized. This beta chain lies outside the target of a library built for alpha chains; its clone size means little. The chain uses TRBV4-1 and TRBJ2-3; D remains ambiguous. The CDR3 loop spans 12 amino acids. Germline loops: CDR1 MGHRA, CDR2 YSYEKL. Trimming cost V 0 bases and J 5 bases, with 3 bases left between them. CDR3 nucleotides: TGCGCCAGCAGCCAAGAAGTAGATACGCAGTATTTT. Protein: CASSQEVDTQYF.